The 9 T cell receptor beta chains in this list originate from one sample, sequenced in a study of blood T cell repertoires in COVID-19. Profiled with immunoSEQ multiplex PCR; TCRdb holds only in-frame clones, not every one. The sample contains under 350,000 clones, around 90% of which appear only once. Sample: peripheral blood. The receptors here all came from a young woman with COVID-19, enrolled during active disease.

The rearrangement joins TRBV10-2 to TRBJ2-1, with 8 nucleotides matching TRBD2. This CDR3 has 19 amino acids. J was trimmed by 3 bases and V by 2 bases; bases with no gene match: 15. Germline CDR1 WSHSY, CDR2 SAAADI. CDR3 DNA sequence: TGCGCCAGCAGTGAGGGCGGAGGGGCTAGCGGGTCTCACTACAATGAGCAGTTCTTC. Translation: CASSEGGGASGSHYNEQFF.

The V and J genes are TRBV7-2 and TRBJ2-3; a possible D gene is TRBD1 (5 bases). Germline V lookup: CDR1 SGHTA, CDR2 FQGNSA. The V gene lost 4 bases and the J gene lost 4 bases, with 9 bases spanning the gap. The length of the CDR3 is 13 residues. The CDR3 DNA sequence: TGTGCCAGCAGCTCAGGGTGGGCAGATACGCAGTATTTT. It encodes CASSSGWADTQYF.

The chain links TRBV5-8 to TRBJ2-7, with D maybe TRBD2 (6 bases). This CDR3 contains 14 residues. Germline CDR1 SGHTS, CDR2 YDEGEE. Trimming removed 2 bases at V and 3 bases at J, with 12 bases between. The CDR3: CASSFRGLGYEQYF. CDR3 sequence (DNA): TGTGCCAGCAGCTTTAGGGGACTCGGCTACGAGCAGTACTTC. The entire variable domain, with the rest obtained from reference TRBV5-8 and TRBJ2-7, is as follows: EAGVTQSPTHLIKTRGQQATLRCSPISGHTSVYWYQQALGLGLQFLLWYDEGEERNRGNFPPRFSGRQFPNYSSELNVNALELEDSALYLCASSFRGLGYEQYFGPGTRLTVT.

The chain combines TRBV28 with TRBJ1-2, with D hard to call. V was clipped by 3 bases and J by 11 bases, with 10 bases between them. CDR1 and CDR2 from the germline V gene are MDHEN and SYDVKM. The CDR3 length is 11 residues. The CDR3: CASSLAGWYTF. CDR3 in DNA: TGTGCCAGCAGTTTGGCGGGATGGTACACCTTC.

This sequence joins TRBV5-6 and TRBJ2-4, with 7 bases aligning to TRBD1. The CDR3 runs to 15 residues. Trimming cost V 5 bases and J 1 base; bases outside gene matches: 6. The germline V gene encodes CDR1 SGHDT and CDR2 YYEEEE. The CDR3 loop reads CASSIQGFAKNIQYF. Written as DNA, the CDR3 is TGTGCCAGCAGTATACAGGGGTTCGCCAAAAACATTCAGTACTTC.

In this sample, this clone turned up once. V usage is TRBV5-6 and J usage is TRBJ2-2, with 9 bases that match TRBD2. Germline V gene lookup returns CDR1 SGHDT and CDR2 YYEEEE. The CDR3 length is 17 residues. V lost 4 bases to trimming and J lost 4 bases; unmatched junction nucleotides: 11. The CDR3: CASSPPPAGGGTGELFF. As DNA, the CDR3 is TGTGCCAGCAGCCCCCCCCCAGCGGGAGGTGGCACCGGGGAGCTGTTTTTT.

The table lists this clone with a few counts. The rearrangement joins TRBV6-4 to TRBJ1-2; 11 bases are a match to TRBD1. In germline, CDR1 is MRHNA, CDR2 SNTAGT. The CDR3 totals 13 residues. The ends lost 2 bases at V and 11 bases at J; junction bases unmatched: 4. The CDR3 is CASSDTDRGQYTF. The CDR3 DNA reads as TGTGCCAGCAGTGACACGGACAGGGGGCAATACACCTTC.

The chain recombines TRBV14 with TRBJ2-1, with 8 bases fitting TRBD2. V was clipped by 0 bases and J by 2 bases; unmatched bases: 9. Germline CDR1 is SGHDN and CDR2 is FVKESK. The CDR3 runs to 18 residues. CDR3 protein: CASSQDYDSGMTYNEQFF. In DNA, the CDR3 is TGTGCCAGCAGCCAAGATTACGATAGCGGGATGACCTACAATGAGCAGTTCTTC.

This chain connects TRBV4-3 to TRBJ2-3, with TRBD2 as a possible D gene (6 bases). Germline assignment: CDR1 LGHNA and CDR2 YSLEER. V shed 3 bases and J shed 4 bases, with 20 bases lying between them. The CDR3 sequence is 17 residues long. The CDR3 sequence is CASSQYRDSGWADTQYF. The CDR3 DNA is TGCGCCAGCAGCCAGTACCGGGACTCCGGATGGGCAGATACGCAGTATTTT.